This T cell receptor beta chain was recovered during a study of blood T cell repertoires in COVID-19. About the study: The cDNA or gDNA used as material had been derived from T cells, B-cell-depleted T cells, or PBMCs.

Repertoires were generated with immunoSEQ multiplex PCR, while TCRdb's copy carries only in-frame clones and drops some. The sample records approximately 210,000 clones, roughly 80% being singletons. Clinical history as reported by participants underpinned cohort assignment. The recovered donors of Cohort 3 showed two negative PCRs, clearance, or symptom resolution. This clone appeared a few times. The length of the CDR3 is 14 residues. The J segment lost 4 bases and the V segment lost 7 bases, leaving 7 bases of the junction unmatched. In germline, CDR1 is SNHLY, CDR2 FYNNEI. The TCR comes from a man aged 35 to 55 who had recovered from COVID-19. The V and J genes are TRBV2 and TRBJ1-3; 7 nucleotides match TRBD1. Sequences were obtained from PBMCs or T cells enriched from blood (not recorded which). CDR3 loop: CASNDRAPGNTIYF. The CDR3 coding sequence is TGTGCCAGCAACGACAGGGCCCCAGGAAACACCATATATTTT.